Presented here are 6 T cell receptor beta chains from one specimen sequenced in a study of T cell repertoires in ileal Crohn's disease. This table comes from immunoSEQ multiplex PCR, and its TCRdb copy is limited to in-frame clones, with some not included. Seen here are some 16,000 clones, 65% to 80% observed once, and the top ten hold approximately 3.9%. Time point described: neoterminal ileum biopsy at postoperative endoscopy, about 6 months after surgery. Sequencing was carried out using ileal tissue. The receptors come from an adult with Crohn's disease.

This clone was detected only a few times. V and J are TRBV5-1 and TRBJ2-1, with 16 bases identical to TRBD2. V lost 4 bases and J lost 6; bases outside the gene matches: 10. Germline V gene data show CDR1 as SGHRS and CDR2 as YFSETQ. The CDR3 totals 18 residues. The CDR3 loop is CASSRGLAGGPLINEQFF. The CDR3 DNA reads TGCGCCAGCAGCCGGGGACTAGCGGGAGGGCCTCTTATCAATGAGCAGTTCTTC. Full variable domain (missing parts from reference TRBV5-1 and TRBJ2-1): KAGVTQTPRYLIKTRGQQVTLSCSPISGHRSVSWYQQTPGQGLQFLFEYFSETQRNKGNFPGRFSGRQFSNSRSEMNVSTLELGDSALYLCASSRGLAGGPLINEQFFGPGTRLTVL.

The chain recombines TRBV30 with TRBJ2-7, with no clear D. The V and J ends lost 2 bases and 1 base respectively, with 3 bases between them. The CDR3 length is 11 residues. Germline loops: CDR1 GTSNPN, CDR2 SVGIG (reference sequence). CDR3 sequence (DNA): TGTGCCTGGAGTCAATCCTACGAGCAGTACTTC. Translating gives CAWSQSYEQYF. Drawing the rest from reference TRBV30 and TRBJ2-7, the complete variable domain is SQTIHQWPATLVQPVGSPLSLECTVEGTSNPNLYWYRQAAGRGLQLLFYSVGIGQISSEVPQNLSASRPQDRQFILSSKKLLLSDSGFYLCAWSQSYEQYFGPGTRLTVT.

This rearrangement joins TRBV19 to TRBJ1-3; a possible D gene is TRBD1 (5 bases). Germline V gene sequence: CDR1 LNHDA, CDR2 SQIVND (reference sequence). The length of the CDR3 is 13 residues. Trimming took off 6 bases at V and 1 base at J, with 7 bases between the two ends. The CDR3 reads CASSQGSGNTIYF. In nucleotides, the CDR3 is TGTGCCAGTAGCCAGGGATCTGGAAACACCATATATTTT.

The chain carries TRBV20-1 and TRBJ2-7; 8 bases agree with TRBD2. The ends lost 6 bases at V and 6 bases at J; junction bases unmatched: 4. In germline, CDR1 is DFQATT, CDR2 SNEGSKA (reference sequence). The CDR3 loop spans 11 amino acids. CDR3 protein: CSALTSGEQYF. CDR3 DNA sequence: TGCAGTGCGTTAACTAGCGGCGAGCAGTACTTC.

The genes are TRBV6-1 and TRBJ2-3; tentative D call: TRBD2 (5 bases). The CDR3 totals 10 residues. Germline CDR1 and CDR2: MNHNS and SASEGT. V lost 11 bases to trimming and J lost 6 bases, with 9 bases between them. The CDR3: CAGGMDTQYF. Written as DNA, the CDR3 is TGTGCCGGAGGAATGGATACGCAGTATTTT.

This chain joins TRBV2 and TRBJ2-1; TRBD2 aligns across 7 bases. The V segment lost 2 bases and the J segment 4 bases; nucleotides outside the gene matches: 5. The V gene's germline CDR1 is SNHLY and CDR2 FYNNEI. CDR3 size: 15 residues. CDR3 nucleotides: TGTGCCAGCAGTGAAAGGGGACTACAATACAATGAGCAGTTCTTC. Its translation: CASSERGLQYNEQFF. Filled out from reference TRBV2 and TRBJ2-1, the complete variable domain reads EPEVTQTPSHQVTQMGQEVILRCVPISNHLYFYWYRQILGQKVEFLVSFYNNEISEKSEIFDDQFSVERPDGSNFTLKIRSTKLEDSAMYFCASSERGLQYNEQFFGPGTRLTVL.